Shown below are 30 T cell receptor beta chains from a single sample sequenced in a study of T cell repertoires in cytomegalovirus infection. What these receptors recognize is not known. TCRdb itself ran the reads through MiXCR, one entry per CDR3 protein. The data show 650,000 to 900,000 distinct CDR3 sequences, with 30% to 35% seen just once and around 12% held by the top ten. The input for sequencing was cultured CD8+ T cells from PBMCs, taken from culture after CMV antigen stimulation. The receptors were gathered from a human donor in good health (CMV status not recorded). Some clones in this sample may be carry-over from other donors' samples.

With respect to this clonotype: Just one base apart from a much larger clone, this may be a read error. The CDR3 nucleotides are TGTGCCAGCAGCGAGAGAGTAGGAGTAACTAATGAAAAACTGTTTTTT. It specifies CASSERVGVTNEKLFF. The gene calls are TRBV7-3 and TRBJ1-4; D uncertain. Germline V gives CDR1 SGHTA, CDR2 FQGTGA. Trimming took off 5 bases at V and 1 base at J, with 14 bases between the two ends. The CDR3 spans 16 residues.

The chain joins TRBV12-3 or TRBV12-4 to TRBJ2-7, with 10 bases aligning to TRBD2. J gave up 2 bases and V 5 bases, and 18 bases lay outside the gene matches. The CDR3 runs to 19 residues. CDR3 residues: CASSPDRESGGAEPYEQYF. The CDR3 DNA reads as TGTGCCAGCAGTCCGGACAGAGAGAGCGGGGGGGCAGAACCCTACGAGCAGTACTTC.

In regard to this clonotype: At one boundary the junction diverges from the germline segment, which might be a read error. As DNA, the CDR3 is TGTGCTAGTAGTATAGACACTAGCGGCTTTAATGAGCAGTTCTTC. Translating gives CASSIDTSGFNEQFF. The chain couples TRBV19 to TRBJ2-1, with 8 positions matching TRBD2. Germline CDR1 LNHDA, CDR2 SQIVND (reference sequence). The CDR3 length is 15 residues.

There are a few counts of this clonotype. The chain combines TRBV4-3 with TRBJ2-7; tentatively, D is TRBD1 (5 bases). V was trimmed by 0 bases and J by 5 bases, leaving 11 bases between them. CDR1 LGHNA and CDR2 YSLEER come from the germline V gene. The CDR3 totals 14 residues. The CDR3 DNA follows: TGCGCCAGCAGCCAAGACCCAGGGTCTGACGAGCAGTACGTC. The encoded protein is CASSQDPGSDEQYV.

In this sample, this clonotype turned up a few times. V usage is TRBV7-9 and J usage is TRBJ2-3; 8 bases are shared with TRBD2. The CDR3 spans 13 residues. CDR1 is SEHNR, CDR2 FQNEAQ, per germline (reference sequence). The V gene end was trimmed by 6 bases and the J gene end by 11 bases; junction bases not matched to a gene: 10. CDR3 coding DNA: TGTGCCAGCAGACGGGGGGGACCGATCGGGCAGTATTTT. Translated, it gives CASRRGGPIGQYF.

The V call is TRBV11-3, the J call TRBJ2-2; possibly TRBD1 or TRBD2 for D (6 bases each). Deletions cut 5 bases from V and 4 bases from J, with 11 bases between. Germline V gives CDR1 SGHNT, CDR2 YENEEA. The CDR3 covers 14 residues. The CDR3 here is CASSAGQSTGELFF. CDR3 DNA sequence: TGTGCCAGCAGCGCGGGACAATCCACCGGGGAGCTGTTTTTT.

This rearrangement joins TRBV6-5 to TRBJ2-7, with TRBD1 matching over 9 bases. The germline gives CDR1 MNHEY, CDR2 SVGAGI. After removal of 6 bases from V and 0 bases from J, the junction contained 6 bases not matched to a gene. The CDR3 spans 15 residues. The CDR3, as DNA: TGTGCCAGCAGCGAGGACAGGGGCCCCTCCTACGAGCAGTACGTC. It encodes CASSEDRGPSYEQYV.

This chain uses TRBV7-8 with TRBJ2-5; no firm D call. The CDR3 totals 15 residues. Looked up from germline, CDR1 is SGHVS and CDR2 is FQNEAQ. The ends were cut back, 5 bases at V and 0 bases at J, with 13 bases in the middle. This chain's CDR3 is CASSPSSADQETQYF. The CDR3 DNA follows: TGTGCCAGCAGCCCCTCGTCCGCGGACCAAGAGACCCAGTACTTC.

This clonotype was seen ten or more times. The chain's CDR3 is CASSLVLGTGARETQYF. CDR3 nucleotide sequence: TGTGCCAGCAGCTTAGTACTTGGGACAGGGGCACGGGAGACCCAGTACTTC. This chain uses TRBV11-2 with TRBJ2-5, with 10 bases that match TRBD1. The CDR3 has 17 amino acids. Per the germline V gene, CDR1 is SGHAT and CDR2 is FQNNGV. J gave up 5 bases and V 1 base, and 10 bases lay outside the gene matches.

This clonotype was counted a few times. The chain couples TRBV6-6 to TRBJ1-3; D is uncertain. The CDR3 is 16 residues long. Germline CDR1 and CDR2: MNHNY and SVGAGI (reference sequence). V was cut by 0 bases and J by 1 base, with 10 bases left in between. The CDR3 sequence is CASSYSLSGSGNTIYF. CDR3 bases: TGTGCCAGCAGTTACTCGTTAAGCGGGTCTGGAAACACCATATATTTT.

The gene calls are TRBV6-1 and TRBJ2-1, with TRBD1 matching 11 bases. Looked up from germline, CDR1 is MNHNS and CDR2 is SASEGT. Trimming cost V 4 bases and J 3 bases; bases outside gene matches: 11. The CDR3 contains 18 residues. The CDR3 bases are TGTGCCAGCAGTGGGGACAGGGGGAAGGCTATTGGCTACAATGAGCAGTTCTTC. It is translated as CASSGDRGKAIGYNEQFF.

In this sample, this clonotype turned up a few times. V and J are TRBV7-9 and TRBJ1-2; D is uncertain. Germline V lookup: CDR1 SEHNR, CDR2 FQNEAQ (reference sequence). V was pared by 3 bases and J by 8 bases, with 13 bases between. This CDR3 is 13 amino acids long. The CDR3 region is CASSFPGLSGYTF. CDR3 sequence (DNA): TGTGCCAGCAGCTTCCCCGGGTTAAGCGGCTACACCTTC.

As DNA, the CDR3 is TGTGCCAGGCGCTTGTCGGGACAGGGTCGGACTGAAGCTTTCTTT. It specifies CARRLSGQGRTEAFF. The chain combines TRBV7-2 with TRBJ1-1, with 9 positions matching TRBD1. Germline loops: CDR1 SGHTA, CDR2 FQGNSA. J was trimmed by 5 bases and V by 9 bases; bases with no gene match: 13. The CDR3 consists of 15 residues.

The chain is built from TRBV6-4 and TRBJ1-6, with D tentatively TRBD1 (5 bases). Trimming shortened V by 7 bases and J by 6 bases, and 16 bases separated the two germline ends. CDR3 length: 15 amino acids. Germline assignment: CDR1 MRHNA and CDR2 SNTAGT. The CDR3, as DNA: TGTGCCAGCAAGAGCCCGGGACGGACTAATTCACCCCTCCACTTT. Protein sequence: CASKSPGRTNSPLHF.

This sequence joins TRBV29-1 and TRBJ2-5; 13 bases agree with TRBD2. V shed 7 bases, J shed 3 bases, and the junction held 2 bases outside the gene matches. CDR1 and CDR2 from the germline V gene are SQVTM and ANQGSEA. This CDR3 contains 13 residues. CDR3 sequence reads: CSDGLAGEETQYF. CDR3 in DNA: TGCAGCGACGGACTAGCGGGGGAAGAGACCCAGTACTTC.

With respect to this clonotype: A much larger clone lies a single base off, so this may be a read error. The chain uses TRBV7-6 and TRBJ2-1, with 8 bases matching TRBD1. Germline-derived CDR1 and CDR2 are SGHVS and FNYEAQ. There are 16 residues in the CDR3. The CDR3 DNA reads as TGTGTCAGCAGCCAGAGAACAGGGGGAAGCCACAATGAGCAGTTCTTC. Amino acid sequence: CVSSQRTGGSHNEQFF.

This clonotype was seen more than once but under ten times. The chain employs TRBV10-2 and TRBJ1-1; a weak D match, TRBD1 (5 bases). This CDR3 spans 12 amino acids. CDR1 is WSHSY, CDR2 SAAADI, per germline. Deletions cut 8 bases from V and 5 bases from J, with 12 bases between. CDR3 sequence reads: CASGPGGTEAFF. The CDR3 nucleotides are TGCGCCAGCGGACCGGGGGGGACTGAAGCTTTCTTT.

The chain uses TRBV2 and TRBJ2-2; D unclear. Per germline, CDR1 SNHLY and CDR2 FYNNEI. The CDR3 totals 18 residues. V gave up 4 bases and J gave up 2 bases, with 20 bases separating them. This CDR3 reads CASSGIAIGSYNTGELFF. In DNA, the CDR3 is TGTGCCAGCAGTGGAATAGCCATCGGTTCCTATAACACCGGGGAGCTGTTTTTT. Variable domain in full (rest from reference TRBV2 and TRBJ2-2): EPEVTQTPSHQVTQMGQEVILRCVPISNHLYFYWYRQILGQKVEFLVSFYNNEISEKSEIFDDQFSVERPDGSNFTLKIRSTKLEDSAMYFCASSGIAIGSYNTGELFFGEGSRLTVL.

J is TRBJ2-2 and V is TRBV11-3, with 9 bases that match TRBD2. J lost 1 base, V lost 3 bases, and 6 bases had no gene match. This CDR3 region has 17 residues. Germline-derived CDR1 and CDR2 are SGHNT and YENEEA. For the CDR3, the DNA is TGTGCCAGCAGCTTCACATCAGCGGGGGGGAACACCGGGGAGCTGTTTTTT. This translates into CASSFTSAGGNTGELFF. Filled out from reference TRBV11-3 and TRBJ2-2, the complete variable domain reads EAGVVQSPRYKIIEKKQPVAFWCNPISGHNTLYWYLQNLGQGPELLIRYENEEAVDDSQLPKDRFSAERLKGVDSTLKIQPAELGDSAVYLCASSFTSAGGNTGELFFGEGSRLTVL.

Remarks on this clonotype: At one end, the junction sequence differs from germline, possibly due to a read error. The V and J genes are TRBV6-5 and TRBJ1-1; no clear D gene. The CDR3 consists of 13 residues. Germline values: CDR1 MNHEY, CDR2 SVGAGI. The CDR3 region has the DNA TGTGCCAACAGTTCGTCAGGAGAGGGTGAAGCTTTCTTT. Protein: CANSSSGEGEAFF.

The chain's CDR3 is CASSTADPNPFYGYTF. The CDR3 coding sequence is TGTGCCAGTAGTACCGCGGACCCAAACCCCTTCTATGGCTACACCTTC. The chain employs TRBV19 and TRBJ1-2; no definite D call. The CDR3 sequence is 16 residues long. The germline V gene has CDR1 LNHDA and CDR2 SQIVND (reference sequence). V lost 4 bases, J lost 4 bases, and 19 bases lay in between.

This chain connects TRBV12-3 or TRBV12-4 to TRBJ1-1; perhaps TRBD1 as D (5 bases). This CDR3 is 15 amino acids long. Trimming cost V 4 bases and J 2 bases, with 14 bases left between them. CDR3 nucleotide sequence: TGTGCCAGCAGTTCCGCGTCGGGGACCAACACTGAAGCTTTCTTT. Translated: CASSSASGTNTEAFF.

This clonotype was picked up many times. CDR3 sequence (DNA): TGTGCCAGCAGTTACTCCCCAATGGTAAGGGGGCTCTACAATGAGCAGTTCTTC. It translates to CASSYSPMVRGLYNEQFF. V is TRBV6-5 and J is TRBJ2-1, with 7 bases that match TRBD1. Germline values: CDR1 MNHEY, CDR2 SVGAGI. J lost 3 bases, V lost 0 bases, and 11 bases had no gene match. The CDR3 is 18 amino acids.

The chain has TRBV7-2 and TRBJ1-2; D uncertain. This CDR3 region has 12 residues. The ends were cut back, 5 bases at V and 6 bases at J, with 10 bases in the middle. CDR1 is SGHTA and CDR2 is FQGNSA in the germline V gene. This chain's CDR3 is CASSIQSHGYTF. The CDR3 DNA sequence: TGTGCCAGCAGCATCCAGTCGCATGGCTACACCTTC. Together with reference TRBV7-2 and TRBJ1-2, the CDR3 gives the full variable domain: GAGVSQSPSNKVTEKGKDVELRCDPISGHTALYWYRQSLGQGLEFLIYFQGNSAPDKSGLPSDRFSAERTGGSVSTLTIQRTQQEDSAVYLCASSIQSHGYTFGSGTRLTVV.

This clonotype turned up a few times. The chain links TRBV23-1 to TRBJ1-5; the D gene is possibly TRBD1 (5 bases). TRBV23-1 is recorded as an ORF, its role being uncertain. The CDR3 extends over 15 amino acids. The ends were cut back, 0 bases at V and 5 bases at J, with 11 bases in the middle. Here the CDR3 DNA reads TGCGCCAGCAGTCAATCGGACATAGTTTATCAGCCCCAGCATTTT. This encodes CASSQSDIVYQPQHF.

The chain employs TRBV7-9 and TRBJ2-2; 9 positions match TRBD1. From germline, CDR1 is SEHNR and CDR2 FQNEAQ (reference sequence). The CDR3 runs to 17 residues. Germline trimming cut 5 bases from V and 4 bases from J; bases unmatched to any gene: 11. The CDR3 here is CASSLRDRELRTGELFF. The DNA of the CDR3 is TGTGCCAGCAGCCTACGGGACAGGGAATTACGCACCGGGGAGCTGTTTTTT.

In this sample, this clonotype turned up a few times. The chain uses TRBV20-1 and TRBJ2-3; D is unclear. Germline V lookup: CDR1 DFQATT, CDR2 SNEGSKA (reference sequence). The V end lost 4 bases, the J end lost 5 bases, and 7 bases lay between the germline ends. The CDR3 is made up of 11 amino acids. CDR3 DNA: TGCAGTGCTACCCACCAAGATACGCAGTATTTT. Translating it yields CSATHQDTQYF.

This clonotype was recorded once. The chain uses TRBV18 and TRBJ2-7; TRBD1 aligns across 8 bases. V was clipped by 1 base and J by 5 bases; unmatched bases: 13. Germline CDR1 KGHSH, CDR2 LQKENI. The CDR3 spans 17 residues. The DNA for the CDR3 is TGTGCCAGCTCACCACGCCCTAAGCATGACAGGGGCGACGAGCAGTACTTC. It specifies CASSPRPKHDRGDEQYF.

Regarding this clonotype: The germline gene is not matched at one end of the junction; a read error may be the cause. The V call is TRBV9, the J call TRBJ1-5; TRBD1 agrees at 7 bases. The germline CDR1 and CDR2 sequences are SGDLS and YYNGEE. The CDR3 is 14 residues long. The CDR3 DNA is TGTGCCAACAGCGCCCGGGACAGTCATCAGCCCCAGCATTTT. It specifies CANSARDSHQPQHF.

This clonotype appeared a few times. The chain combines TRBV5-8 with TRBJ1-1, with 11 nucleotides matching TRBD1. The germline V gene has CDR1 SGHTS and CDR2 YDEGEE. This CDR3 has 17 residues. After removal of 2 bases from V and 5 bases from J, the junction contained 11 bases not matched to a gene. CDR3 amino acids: CASSFGMGGTGGTEAFF. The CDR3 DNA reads TGTGCCAGCAGCTTTGGGATGGGGGGGACAGGGGGTACTGAAGCTTTCTTT.